This entry lists 6 T cell receptor beta chains sequenced from one sample in a study of response to subunit inactivated influenza vaccine. Each CDR3 protein gets one entry after TCRdb re-called the RT-PCR reads with MiXCR. The sample has 500,000 or so distinct CDR3 sequences; approximately 17% are singletons. The sample consisted of CD4+ T cells sorted from PBMCs, taken roughly 24 months after vaccination. These receptors all stem from a man aged 50 to 69 who received an inactivated influenza vaccine.

This clonotype was found many times. The rearrangement uses TRBV11-2 and TRBJ2-1; no definite D call. CDR3 length: 17 amino acids. The germline V gene encodes CDR1 SGHAT and CDR2 FQNNGV. The V gene lost 2 bases and the J gene lost 0 bases, with 14 bases spanning the gap. The CDR3 DNA is TGTGCCAGCAGCTTATTTCAATGGCTCTCCTCCTACAATGAGCAGTTCTTC. This encodes CASSLFQWLSSYNEQFF.

This clonotype showed up many times. The genes are TRBV3-1 and TRBJ2-2; TRBD1 aligns across 8 bases. CDR3 size: 15 residues. Germline V gene data show CDR1 as LGHDT and CDR2 as YNNKEL (reference sequence). After removal of 1 base from V and 7 bases from J, the junction contained 5 bases not matched to a gene. In nucleotides, the CDR3 is TGTGCCAGCAGCCAAGGATCAGGGGGCCACGGGGAGCTGTTTTTT. Translation gives CASSQGSGGHGELFF.

The chain joins TRBV7-9 to TRBJ2-3; 7 nucleotides agree with TRBD2. The J segment lost 0 bases and the V segment lost 5 bases, leaving 11 bases of the junction unmatched. The CDR3 length is 17 residues. The germline gives CDR1 SEHNR, CDR2 FQNEAQ (reference sequence). The CDR3 sequence is CASSPSGTASSTDTQYF. As DNA, the CDR3 is TGTGCCAGCAGCCCGAGCGGGACGGCGTCTAGCACAGATACGCAGTATTTT.

The chain uses TRBV20-1 and TRBJ1-1; D is ambiguous. The CDR3 is 14 amino acids. The ends were cut back, 6 bases at V and 2 bases at J, with 16 bases in the middle. The germline V gene encodes CDR1 DFQATT and CDR2 SNEGSKA (reference sequence). CDR3 residues: CSAHIPGLNTEAFF. The CDR3 DNA reads TGCAGTGCCCACATCCCGGGCCTCAACACTGAAGCTTTCTTT.

The sample holds a few counts of this clonotype. The rearrangement links TRBV28 to TRBJ1-2, with unresolved D. The CDR3 totals 13 residues. Germline CDR1 reads MDHEN; CDR2 reads SYDVKM. Deletions cut 4 bases from V and 3 bases from J, with 9 bases between. As DNA, the CDR3 is TGTGCCAGCAGTTCGCCCGACTACTATGGCTACACCTTC. This encodes CASSSPDYYGYTF.

Only a few counts were recorded for this clonotype. J is TRBJ2-1 and V is TRBV7-2; the D gene is possibly TRBD2 (5 bases). Germline V CDR1 and CDR2: SGHTA, FQGNSA. Trimming took 3 bases from V and 4 from J, leaving 10 bases between them. The CDR3 is made up of 14 amino acids. CDR3 nucleotide sequence: TGTGCCAGCAGCTTGCGGGCACGGTACAATGAGCAGTTCTTC. It yields the protein CASSLRARYNEQFF. Supplemented by reference TRBV7-2 and TRBJ2-1, the full variable domain reads GAGVSQSPSNKVTEKGKDVELRCDPISGHTALYWYRQSLGQGLEFLIYFQGNSAPDKSGLPSDRFSAERTGGSVSTLTIQRTQQEDSAVYLCASSLRARYNEQFFGPGTRLTVL.